This T cell receptor (beta chain) came from a study of blood T cell repertoires in COVID-19 (TCRdb year 2020). About the investigation overall: The collaborator samples originated in the United States, Italy and Spain and spanned the acute and convalescent phases of COVID-19. The prospective study material was composed of cDNA or gDNA derived from T cells, B-cell-depleted T cells, or PBMCs. The dataset comprised deeply sampled blood TCRbeta repertoires from subjects exposed to, actively infected with, or recovered from COVID-19. The repertoires were released in a freely available public database intended as a resource for research on the immune response to SARS-CoV-2. Samples came from the ongoing ImmuneRACE study (first 160 participants) plus 1,254 subjects from 6 global collaborators. The sample metadata nearly always contained a de-identified subject ID, COVID-19 status, age in years and sex. HLA class I and class II types, where available, came from metadata supplied by the sample provider rather than from assay-based typing. General conclusions and limits of the study: The amount of clinical and demographic metadata varied by source and participant and was provided uncurated.

A remark on this clone: What this receptor recognizes is not known. Base qualities are not at hand, and no much larger clone is one base apart.

TCRbeta CDR3 regions were amplified from genomic DNA using the immunoSEQ Assay, a bias-controlled multiplex PCR. Per the authors' processing: Nucleated cell counts per sample were estimated from amplification of reference gene primers within the assay. To quantify the absolute abundance of each unique TCRbeta CDR3 rearrangement, sequence reads were collapsed and filtered. For each sample, productive Simpson clonality was calculated as the square root of Simpson's diversity index over productive rearrangements. TCRdb obtained this table from immuneACCESS and retained in-frame rearrangements with V and J assigned. These tables miss some clones; where compared with another copy, unresolved V genes account for less than half of the shortfall, and the remainder is unexplained. V, J and clone size are taken as reported in that table, and D and trimming were inferred from the DNA itself. In all, the sample holds 210,000 or so clones, and 88% of those were seen once. About 3.5% of the sample rests with the top ten.

Participants in the prospective study were enrolled through a virtual design, were aged 18 to 89 years, and lived in roughly 24 United States geographic areas. To assign participants to cohorts, the prospective study relied on clinical history that participants themselves reported in a screening survey and a study questionnaire. Exposed participants had been in contact with someone with a PCR-confirmed or clinician-diagnosed COVID-19 case within 2 weeks of study entry. Each participant in the prospective study had whole blood, serum and a nasopharyngeal or oropharyngeal swab collected by mobile phlebotomists. Over an approximately 2-month period, participants in the prospective study had the option of providing additional blood draws and questionnaires. Before DNA extraction, blood samples from the prospective study were shipped at room temperature or frozen. V loses 0 bases of germline sequence and J loses 5 bases, and the interval between the two ends is 17 bases. Sequences SGDLS (CDR1) and YYNGEE (CDR2) are obtained from the germline V gene. From cysteine to phenylalanine, the CDR3 is 16 amino acids long. The read is trimmed to its CDR3 DNA, 48 bases read in frame from base 1.

Sample: PBMCs or T cells enriched from blood (not recorded which). The sequence was collected from a woman in her twenties or thirties who had been exposed to COVID-19. Rearrangement joined TRBV9 to TRBJ1-1, with no reliable assignment of the D segment. The base sequence is TGTGCCAGCAGCGTAGAGGCTTGGGAGGGAGGGACTGAAGCTTTCTTT. This codes for CASSVEAWEGGTEAFF.